This paragraph covers one T cell receptor (beta chain) sequence. TCRdb's table, derived via immunoSEQ multiplex PCR, lists solely in-frame clones and lacks some. The sample holds approximately 44,000 clones; roughly 80% are singletons and the top ten take under 11%. Trimming pared 6 bases from V and 1 base from J, leaving 5 bases between. The CDR3 is 12 residues long. From germline, CDR1 is SGHTA and CDR2 FQGNSA. This sample is drawn from a study of OX40 agonist ivuxolimab in advanced cancers. This TCR derives from an adult with an advanced solid tumor such as melanoma, head and neck, liver or kidney cancer. V is TRBV7-2 and J is TRBJ2-3; D gene ambiguous. The sample here was CD4+ or CD8+ T cells sorted from blood, taken in a trial of the OX40 agonist ivuxolimab. For the CDR3, the DNA is TGTGCCAGCAGGGTCGGCACAGATACGCAGTATTTT. It translates to CASRVGTDTQYF.